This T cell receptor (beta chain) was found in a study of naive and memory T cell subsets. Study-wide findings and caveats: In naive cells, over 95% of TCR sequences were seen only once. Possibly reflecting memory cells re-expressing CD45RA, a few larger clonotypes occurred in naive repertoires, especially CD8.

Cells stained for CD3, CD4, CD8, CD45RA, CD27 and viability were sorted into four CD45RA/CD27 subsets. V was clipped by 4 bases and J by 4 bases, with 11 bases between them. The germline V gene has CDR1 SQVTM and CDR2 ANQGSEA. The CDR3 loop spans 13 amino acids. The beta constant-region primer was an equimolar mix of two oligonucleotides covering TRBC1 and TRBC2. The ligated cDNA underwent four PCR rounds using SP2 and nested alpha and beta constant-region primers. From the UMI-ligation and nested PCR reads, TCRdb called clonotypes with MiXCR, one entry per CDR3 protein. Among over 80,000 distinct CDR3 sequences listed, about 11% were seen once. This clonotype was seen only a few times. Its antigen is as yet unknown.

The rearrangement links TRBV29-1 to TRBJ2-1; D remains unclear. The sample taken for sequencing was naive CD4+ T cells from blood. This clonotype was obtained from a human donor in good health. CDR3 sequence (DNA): TGCAGCGTTGGGTGGGTAAGGTACAATGAGCAGTTCTTC. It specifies CSVGWVRYNEQFF.